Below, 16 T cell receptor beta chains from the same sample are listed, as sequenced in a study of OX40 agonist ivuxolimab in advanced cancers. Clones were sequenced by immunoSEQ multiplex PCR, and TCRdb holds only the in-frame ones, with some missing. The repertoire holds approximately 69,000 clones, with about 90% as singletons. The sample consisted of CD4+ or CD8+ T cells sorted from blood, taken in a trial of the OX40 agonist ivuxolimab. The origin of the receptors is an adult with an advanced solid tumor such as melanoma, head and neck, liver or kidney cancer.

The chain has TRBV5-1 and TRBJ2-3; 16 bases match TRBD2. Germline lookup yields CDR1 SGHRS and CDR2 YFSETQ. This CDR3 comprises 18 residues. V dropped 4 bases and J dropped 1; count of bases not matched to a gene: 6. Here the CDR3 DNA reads TGCGCCAGCAGCCCGGGGACTAGCGGGGGGGCGGGCACAGATACGCAGTATTTT. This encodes CASSPGTSGGAGTDTQYF. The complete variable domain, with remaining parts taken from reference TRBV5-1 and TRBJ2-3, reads KAGVTQTPRYLIKTRGQQVTLSCSPISGHRSVSWYQQTPGQGLQFLFEYFSETQRNKGNFPGRFSGRQFSNSRSEMNVSTLELGDSALYLCASSPGTSGGAGTDTQYFGPGTRLTVL.

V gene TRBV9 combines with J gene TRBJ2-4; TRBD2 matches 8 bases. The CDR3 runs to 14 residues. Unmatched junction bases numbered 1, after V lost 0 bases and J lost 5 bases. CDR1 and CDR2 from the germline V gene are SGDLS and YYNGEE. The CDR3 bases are TGTGCCAGCAGCGTAGGGGGACTAGAAAACATTCAGTACTTC. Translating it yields CASSVGGLENIQYF.

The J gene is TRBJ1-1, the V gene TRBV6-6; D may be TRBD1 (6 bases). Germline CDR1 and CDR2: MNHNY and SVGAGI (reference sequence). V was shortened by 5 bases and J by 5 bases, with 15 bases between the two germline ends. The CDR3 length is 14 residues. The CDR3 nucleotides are TGTGCCAGCAGTAACACAGGGCTGGGTACTGAAGCTTTCTTT. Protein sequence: CASSNTGLGTEAFF.

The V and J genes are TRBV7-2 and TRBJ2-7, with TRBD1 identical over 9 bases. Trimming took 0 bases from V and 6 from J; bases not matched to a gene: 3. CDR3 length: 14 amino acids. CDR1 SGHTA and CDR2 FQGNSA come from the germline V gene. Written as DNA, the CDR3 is TGTGCCAGCAGCTTAGCGGGACAGGGTCGCGAGCAGTACTTC. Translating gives CASSLAGQGREQYF.

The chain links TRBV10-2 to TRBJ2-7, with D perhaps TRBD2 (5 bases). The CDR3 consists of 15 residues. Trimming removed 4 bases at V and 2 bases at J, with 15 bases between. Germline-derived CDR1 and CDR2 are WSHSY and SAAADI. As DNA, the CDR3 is TGCGCCAGCAGTGTCGGAGCGACTAAACCCTACGAGCAGTACTTC. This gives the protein CASSVGATKPYEQYF.

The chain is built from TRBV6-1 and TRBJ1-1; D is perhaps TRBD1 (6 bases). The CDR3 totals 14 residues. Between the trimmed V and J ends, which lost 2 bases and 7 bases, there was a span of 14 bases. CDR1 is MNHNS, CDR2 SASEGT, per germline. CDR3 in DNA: TGTGCCAGCAGTGAATTGGGGGCAACTCGTGAAGCTTTCTTT. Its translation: CASSELGATREAFF.

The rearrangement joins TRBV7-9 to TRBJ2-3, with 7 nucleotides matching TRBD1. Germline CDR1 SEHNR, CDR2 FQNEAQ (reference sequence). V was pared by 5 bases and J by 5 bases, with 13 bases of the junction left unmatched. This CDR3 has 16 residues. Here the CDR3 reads CASSPGDSHSGDTQYF. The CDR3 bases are TGTGCCAGCAGCCCAGGGGACAGCCATTCTGGAGATACGCAGTATTTT. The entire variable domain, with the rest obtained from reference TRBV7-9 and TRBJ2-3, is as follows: DTGVSQNPRHKITKRGQNVTFRCDPISEHNRLYWYRQTLGQGPEFLTYFQNEAQLEKSRLLSDRFSAERPKGSFSTLEIQRTEQGDSAMYLCASSPGDSHSGDTQYFGPGTRLTVL.

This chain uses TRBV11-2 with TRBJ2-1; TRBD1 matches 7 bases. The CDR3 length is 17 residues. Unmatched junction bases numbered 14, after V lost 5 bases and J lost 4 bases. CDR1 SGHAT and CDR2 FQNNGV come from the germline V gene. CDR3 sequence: CASSGTFGQGEYNEQFF. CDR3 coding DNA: TGTGCCAGCAGCGGAACGTTTGGGCAGGGGGAGTACAATGAGCAGTTCTTC.

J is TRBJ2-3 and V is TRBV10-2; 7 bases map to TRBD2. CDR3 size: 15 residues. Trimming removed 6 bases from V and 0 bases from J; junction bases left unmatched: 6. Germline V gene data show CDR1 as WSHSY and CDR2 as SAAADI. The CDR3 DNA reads TGCGCCAGCAGGAGGGGTAGCGGGAGCACAGATACGCAGTATTTT. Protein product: CASRRGSGSTDTQYF.

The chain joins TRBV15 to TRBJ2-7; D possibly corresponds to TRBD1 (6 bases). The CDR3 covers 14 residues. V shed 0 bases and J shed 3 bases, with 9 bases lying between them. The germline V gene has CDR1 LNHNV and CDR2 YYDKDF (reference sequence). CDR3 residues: CATSRDQDSYEQYF. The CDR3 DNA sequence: TGTGCCACCAGCAGAGATCAGGACAGCTACGAGCAGTACTTC. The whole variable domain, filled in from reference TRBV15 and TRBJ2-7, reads DAMVIQNPRYQVTQFGKPVTLSCSQTLNHNVMYWYQQKSSQAPKLLFHYYDKDFNNEADTPDNFQSRRPNTSFCFLDIRSPGLGDTAMYLCATSRDQDSYEQYFGPGTRLTVT.

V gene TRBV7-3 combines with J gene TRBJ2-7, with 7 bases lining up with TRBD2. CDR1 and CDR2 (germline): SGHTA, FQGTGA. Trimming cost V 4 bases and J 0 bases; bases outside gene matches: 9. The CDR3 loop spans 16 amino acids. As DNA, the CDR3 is TGTGCCAGCAGCTACCCACTAGCGAGGAGCTCCTACGAGCAGTACTTC. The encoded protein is CASSYPLARSSYEQYF.

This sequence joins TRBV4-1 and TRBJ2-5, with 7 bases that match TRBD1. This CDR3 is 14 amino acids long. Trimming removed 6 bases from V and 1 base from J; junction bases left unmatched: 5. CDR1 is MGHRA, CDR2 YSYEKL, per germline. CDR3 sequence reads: CASRPTGFQETQYF. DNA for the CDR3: TGCGCCAGCAGACCGACAGGGTTCCAAGAGACCCAGTACTTC.

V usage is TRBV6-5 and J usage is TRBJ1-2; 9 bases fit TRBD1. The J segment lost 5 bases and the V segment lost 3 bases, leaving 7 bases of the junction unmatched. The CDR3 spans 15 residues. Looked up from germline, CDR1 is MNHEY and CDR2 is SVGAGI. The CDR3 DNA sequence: TGTGCCAGCAGTTATACGACAGGACAGGGGTATGGCTACACCTTC. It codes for CASSYTTGQGYGYTF.

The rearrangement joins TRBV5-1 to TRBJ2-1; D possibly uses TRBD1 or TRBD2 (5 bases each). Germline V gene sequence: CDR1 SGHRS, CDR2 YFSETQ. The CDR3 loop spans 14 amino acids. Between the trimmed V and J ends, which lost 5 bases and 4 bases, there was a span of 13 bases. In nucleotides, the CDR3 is TGCGCCAGCAGTCGGGACCCAACATACAATGAGCAGTTCTTC. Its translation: CASSRDPTYNEQFF.

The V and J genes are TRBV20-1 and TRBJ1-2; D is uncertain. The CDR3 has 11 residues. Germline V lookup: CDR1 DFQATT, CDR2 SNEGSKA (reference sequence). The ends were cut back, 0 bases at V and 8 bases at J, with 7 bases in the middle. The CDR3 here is CSARDSRGYTF. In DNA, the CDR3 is TGCAGTGCTAGAGATTCACGGGGCTACACCTTC.

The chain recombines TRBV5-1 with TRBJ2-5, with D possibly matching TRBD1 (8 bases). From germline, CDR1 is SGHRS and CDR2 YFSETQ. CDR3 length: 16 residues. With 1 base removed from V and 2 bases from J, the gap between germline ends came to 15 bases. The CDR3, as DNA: TGCGCCAGCAGCTTGACAGGGGGGGGCCTACAAGAGACCCAGTACTTC. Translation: CASSLTGGGLQETQYF.